A single sample is the source of the 25 T cell receptor beta chains below, sequenced in a study of cytomegalovirus exposure and HLA in healthy donors. It was with 60 Vbeta and 13 Jbeta primers that the PCR ran. Here immunoSEQ multiplex PCR was the method, and the copy in TCRdb shows in-frame clones only, minus some. The sample has about 150,000 clones, about four fifths seen once. The material sequenced was PBMCs. All receptors derive from a middle-aged man in good health and CMV-seropositive.

The chain combines TRBV5-4 with TRBJ2-3, with TRBD2 identical over 10 bases. With 4 bases clipped from V and 3 bases from J, the junction kept 8 bases outside the gene matches. CDR1 and CDR2 from the germline V gene are SGHNT and YYREEE (reference sequence). The CDR3 is 16 amino acids. The CDR3 nucleotides are TGTGCCAGCAGCCCTATAGCGGGAGGAGGGACAGATACGCAGTATTTT. Protein product: CASSPIAGGGTDTQYF.

In its sample, this clone was seen a few times. V usage is TRBV30 and J usage is TRBJ1-6; no clear D. Trimming took 0 bases from V and 3 from J, leaving 12 bases between them. Germline CDR1 and CDR2: GTSNPN and SVGIG (reference sequence). There are 16 residues in the CDR3. The CDR3 nucleotides read TGTGCCTGGAGTGTAGGCACGAGGGTCTATAATTCACCCCTCCACTTT. Residues: CAWSVGTRVYNSPLHF.

J is TRBJ2-2 and V is TRBV28, with D maybe TRBD2 (5 bases). The ends were cut back, 2 bases at V and 2 bases at J, with 12 bases in the middle. Germline CDR1 and CDR2: MDHEN and SYDVKM. The CDR3 has 16 amino acids. The CDR3 DNA reads as TGTGCCAGCAGTTTAATTGTTGGGAGTAACACCGGGGAGCTGTTTTTT. Protein: CASSLIVGSNTGELFF. Drawing the rest from reference TRBV28 and TRBJ2-2, the complete variable domain is DVKVTQSSRYLVKRTGEKVFLECVQDMDHENMFWYRQDPGLGLRLIYFSYDVKMKEKGDIPEGYSVSREKKERFSLILESASTNQTSMYLCASSLIVGSNTGELFFGEGSRLTVL.

There are a few counts of this clone. V and J are TRBV7-2 and TRBJ1-5; tentative D call: TRBD1 (5 bases). Germline loops: CDR1 SGHTA, CDR2 FQGNSA. The V end was cut by 6 bases, the J end by 6 bases, with 12 bases between. The length of the CDR3 is 13 residues. This CDR3 is CASSPGHGQPQHF. In DNA, the CDR3 is TGTGCCAGCAGTCCAGGACATGGTCAGCCCCAGCATTTT.

This clone showed up just once. V is TRBV9 and J is TRBJ2-2, with TRBD1 matching 8 bases. V gave up 0 bases and J gave up 6 bases; unmatched junction bases: 13. The CDR3 loop spans 18 amino acids. Germline V lookup: CDR1 SGDLS, CDR2 YYNGEE. The CDR3 loop is CASSVDRGTGSFPGELFF. The CDR3, as DNA: TGTGCCAGCAGCGTAGATAGGGGGACAGGCTCCTTCCCCGGGGAGCTGTTTTTT.

This clone turned up a few times. V usage is TRBV7-9 and J usage is TRBJ2-7; 11 nucleotides agree with TRBD2. This CDR3 is 15 amino acids long. Per germline, CDR1 SEHNR and CDR2 FQNEAQ (reference sequence). The ends lost 6 bases at V and 0 bases at J; junction bases unmatched: 4. The CDR3 sequence: CASRPLAGDSYEQYF. The CDR3 DNA is TGTGCCAGCAGGCCACTAGCGGGGGACTCCTACGAGCAGTACTTC.

The J gene is TRBJ2-1, the V gene TRBV6-4; 8 bases fit TRBD2. CDR3 size: 16 residues. Looked up from germline, CDR1 is MRHNA and CDR2 is SNTAGT. V trimming: 0 bases; J trimming: 7 bases; junction bases outside the gene matches: 8. The CDR3 region is CASSDSLGTRKNEQFF. CDR3 bases: TGTGCCAGCAGTGACTCCTTGGGGACTAGGAAGAATGAGCAGTTCTTC.

The J gene is TRBJ1-2, the V gene TRBV20-1, with TRBD1 as a possible D gene (5 bases). The V end was cut by 2 bases, the J end by 8 bases, with 9 bases between. This CDR3 comprises 11 residues. Germline V gene sequence: CDR1 DFQATT, CDR2 SNEGSKA (reference sequence). The CDR3 protein is CSARQGSGYTF. CDR3 nucleotide sequence: TGCAGTGCTAGACAGGGAAGCGGCTACACCTTC.

The V gene is TRBV11-2, the J gene TRBJ2-7; D might be TRBD2 (5 bases). Trimming stripped 3 bases from V and 5 bases from J, with 17 bases between. Germline values: CDR1 SGHAT, CDR2 FQNNGV. The CDR3 runs 15 residues. CDR3 coding DNA: TGTGCCAGCAGCTTCTCCGGCGGGCACTCGGACGAGCAGTACTTC. This encodes CASSFSGGHSDEQYF.

The chain has TRBV6-1 and TRBJ2-5; D remains ambiguous. This CDR3 contains 13 residues. Between the trimmed V and J ends, which lost 3 bases and 1 base, there was a span of 6 bases. CDR1 is MNHNS and CDR2 is SASEGT in the germline V gene. Here the CDR3 DNA reads TGTGCCAGCAGTGATAAGAGCCAAGAGACCCAGTACTTC. It codes for CASSDKSQETQYF.

V usage is TRBV9 and J usage is TRBJ2-7, with D possibly matching TRBD2 (5 bases). The CDR3 contains 14 residues. CDR1 and CDR2 from the germline V gene are SGDLS and YYNGEE. V shed 0 bases and J shed 1 base, with 8 bases lying between them. CDR3 DNA sequence: TGTGCCAGCAGCGTAGAGCTAGCTTCCTACGAGCAGTACTTC. Encoded protein: CASSVELASYEQYF.

Remarks on this clone: Its ends do not fully match the called genes, so a read error is possible. This chain joins TRBV7-9 and TRBJ1-2; 7 nucleotides agree with TRBD1. Germline V gene lookup returns CDR1 SEHNR and CDR2 FQNEAQ (reference sequence). This CDR3 has 13 amino acids. The CDR3 bases are TGTTCCAGCACCAGGGGGGTAAACTATGGCTACACCTTC. Translating gives CSSTRGVNYGYTF.

The chain couples TRBV9 to TRBJ2-1; 7 nucleotides match TRBD1. The length of the CDR3 is 14 residues. After removal of 4 bases from V and 5 bases from J, the junction contained 6 bases not matched to a gene. CDR1 SGDLS and CDR2 YYNGEE come from the germline V gene. The CDR3 reads CASSPTGQNNEQFF. The CDR3 DNA follows: TGTGCCAGCAGCCCCACGGGACAGAACAATGAGCAGTTCTTC.

This clone has more than one count but fewer than ten. The chain couples TRBV5-1 to TRBJ2-3; D not certain. Germline lookup yields CDR1 SGHRS and CDR2 YFSETQ. The CDR3 runs to 14 residues. V shed 3 bases and J shed 1 base, with 9 bases lying between them. CDR3 bases: TGCGCCAGCAGCTCAGACACGCGCACAGATACGCAGTATTTT. It translates to CASSSDTRTDTQYF.

The chain is built from TRBV6-6 and TRBJ2-1; 8 nucleotides line up with TRBD1. Germline V CDR1 and CDR2: MNHNY, SVGAGI (reference sequence). CDR3 size: 15 residues. V dropped 6 bases and J dropped 2; count of bases not matched to a gene: 6. The CDR3 bases are TGTGCCAGCAGCCAACTCAGGGGGCCCTACAATGAGCAGTTCTTC. The encoded protein is CASSQLRGPYNEQFF.

This chain links TRBV7-8 with TRBJ2-3; 10 bases are shared with TRBD2. The germline CDR1 and CDR2 sequences are SGHVS and FQNEAQ. The CDR3 is made up of 17 amino acids. The V segment lost 0 bases and the J segment 0 bases; nucleotides outside the gene matches: 3. The CDR3 DNA reads TGTGCCAGCAGCTTAGCGTCTAGCGGGAGTAGCACAGATACGCAGTATTTT. Residues: CASSLASSGSSTDTQYF.

This clone has only one observation. The chain links TRBV18 to TRBJ2-5, with unresolved D. In germline, CDR1 is KGHSH, CDR2 LQKENI. The CDR3 sequence is 13 residues long. V lost 2 bases, J lost 4 bases, and 8 bases lay in between. CDR3 loop: CASSPEVGETQYF. In DNA, the CDR3 is TGTGCCAGCTCACCAGAGGTAGGAGAGACCCAGTACTTC.

This chain uses TRBV4-2 with TRBJ2-3; D might be TRBD2 (6 bases). Per the germline V gene, CDR1 is LGHNA and CDR2 is YNFKEQ. The CDR3 extends over 15 amino acids. Deletions cut 0 bases from V and 0 bases from J, with 7 bases between. Here the CDR3 reads CASSQEGTSTDTQYF. In DNA form, the CDR3 reads TGTGCCAGCAGCCAAGAAGGGACTAGCACAGATACGCAGTATTTT.

As concerns this clone: Sequence at one end of the junction differs from germline and may be a read error. The V and J genes are TRBV7-9 and TRBJ2-3, with D perhaps TRBD1 (5 bases). The CDR3 contains 16 residues. CDR1 and CDR2 (germline): SEHNR, FQNEAQ (reference sequence). The CDR3 DNA follows: TGTTCCAGCAGCTCAAAAAGACAGCGCAGCACAGATACGCAGTATTTT. It translates to CSSSSKRQRSTDTQYF.

This chain uses TRBV19 with TRBJ1-1, with 7 bases aligning to TRBD1. J gave up 0 bases and V 5 bases, and 12 bases lay outside the gene matches. The CDR3 has 17 amino acids. Germline values: CDR1 LNHDA, CDR2 SQIVND (reference sequence). CDR3 nucleotides: TGTGCCAGTAGTTCTAGACAGGGCCTGGGGATGAACACTGAAGCTTTCTTT. This translates into CASSSRQGLGMNTEAFF.

The rearrangement uses TRBV7-2 and TRBJ2-5, with unresolved D. Germline assignment: CDR1 SGHTA and CDR2 FQGNSA. The CDR3 sequence is 15 residues long. Trimming took 4 bases from V and 1 from J, leaving 13 bases between them. The CDR3 DNA reads TGTGCCAGCAGCTCTGGTTCACCGGGCCAAGAGACCCAGTACTTC. It translates to CASSSGSPGQETQYF.

This chain connects TRBV27 to TRBJ2-3, with D unresolved. The CDR3 length is 17 residues. Trimming stripped 5 bases from V and 0 bases from J, with 18 bases between. Germline CDR1 reads MNHEY; CDR2 reads SMNVEV (reference sequence). The CDR3 DNA is TGTGCCAGCAGTCCCAATCTGGCTGCCTGGAGCACAGATACGCAGTATTTT. Translation: CASSPNLAAWSTDTQYF.

The chain employs TRBV7-8 and TRBJ2-3; the D is unclear. Trimming took 3 bases from V and 7 from J, leaving 14 bases between them. Germline V gene lookup returns CDR1 SGHVS and CDR2 FQNEAQ. CDR3 length: 14 amino acids. The CDR3 reads CASSFGSGRYTQYF. The CDR3 DNA follows: TGTGCCAGCAGCTTCGGGTCCGGCCGGTATACGCAGTATTTT.

This clone is a singleton in its sample. This rearrangement joins TRBV29-1 to TRBJ2-1; D is ambiguous. Per germline, CDR1 SQVTM and CDR2 ANQGSEA. Trimming cost V 1 base and J 4 bases, with 17 bases left between them. This CDR3 region has 16 residues. CDR3 amino acids: CSVEGGIELGYNEQFF. DNA for the CDR3: TGCAGCGTTGAAGGCGGTATAGAGCTCGGATACAATGAGCAGTTCTTC.

The J gene is TRBJ1-3, the V gene TRBV30, with no clear D. This CDR3 is 14 amino acids long. Looked up from germline, CDR1 is GTSNPN and CDR2 is SVGIG (reference sequence). Trimming left V 1 base short and J 0 bases short, with 7 bases between. The CDR3 sequence: CAWSDGSSGNTIYF. The CDR3 region has the DNA TGTGCCTGGAGTGATGGCAGCTCTGGAAACACCATATATTTT.